This TCR beta chain was captured in a study of graft-versus-host responses after intestinal transplantation. Across the study: All recipients were transplanted with multivisceral, liver-intestinal, or isolated intestinal grafts. Among the recipients, all got anti-thymocyte globulin induction and then tacrolimus and steroids for around 3 years. Notes on the study in general: The authors found GvH clones in recipient marrow, some appearing first in ileum or blood. Allograft clonal ratios (graft-versus-host to host-versus-graft) were high in patients who had graft-donor T cell macrochimerism.

The length of the CDR3 is 13 residues. The J segment lost 9 bases and the V segment lost 6 bases, leaving 10 bases of the junction unmatched. Germline V gene data show CDR1 as LNHNV and CDR2 as YYDKDF (reference sequence). On this clone: Its specificity is not known.

TCRdb's table, derived via immunoSEQ multiplex PCR, lists solely in-frame clones and lacks some. The sample yields tens of thousands of clones, 70% to 90% seen once. The TCR was taken from a human donor who received an intestinal transplant. Sequenced here: unstimulated CD4+ T cells sorted from spleen or lymph node cells, sampled before intestinal transplant. The V and J genes are TRBV15 and TRBJ1-1, with 7 positions matching TRBD1. The CDR3 coding sequence is TGTGCCACCAGTTTCCCCGGGGACAGAAAAGCTTTCTTT. This translates into CATSFPGDRKAFF.